The clone carrying this T cell receptor (beta chain) was counted a single time. Its matching antigen is unknown. Just one base apart from a much larger clone, this may be a read error. Each cDNA held unique molecular identifiers, and template switching gave it a universal primer site. Each CDR3 protein gets one entry after TCRdb re-called the 5' RACE reads with MiXCR. The sample has about 240,000 distinct CDR3 sequences, under 12% seen once. The sample belongs to a study of identical twins. Germline V gene data show CDR1 as KGHSH and CDR2 as LQKENI. This CDR3 has 16 residues. Study-level points and caveats: Abundant beta clonotypes from cord blood bore fewer insertions; memory repertoires lacked this pattern.

The chain employs TRBV18 and TRBJ2-1, with D maybe TRBD2 (5 bases). The TCR originated in a man aged 50-59 years in good health. The sequencing input was memory T cells sorted from blood. CDR3 DNA sequence: TGTGCCAGCTCACCAACTGGAGGCGACCGTTACAAAGAGCAGTTCTTC. Protein sequence: CASSPTGGDRYKEQFF.